Below are 13 T cell receptor beta chains sequenced from a single sample in a study of beta chain features in type 1 diabetes. The authors reverse transcribed all of the isolated RNA, so sequencing captured expressed TCRB transcripts. Libraries were prepared by immunoSEQ multiplex PCR; TCRdb keeps only in-frame clonotypes and omits some of them. The repertoire holds about 900,000 clones, about 17% seen once, with 0.02% to 0.025% in the top ten. Sequences were obtained from naive CD4+ T cells from blood. These receptor sequences come from a woman aged 18-30 years in good health.

This clone has just a few counts. The gene calls are TRBV18 and TRBJ2-7; a possible D gene is TRBD1 (6 bases). CDR3 length: 13 residues. Trimming took 4 bases from V and 3 from J, leaving 10 bases between them. From germline, CDR1 is KGHSH and CDR2 LQKENI. Here the CDR3 reads CASSRDILYEQYF. As DNA, the CDR3 is TGTGCCAGCTCACGGGACATCCTCTACGAGCAGTACTTC.

This rearrangement joins TRBV9 to TRBJ2-2; TRBD1 matches at 10 bases. With 3 bases clipped from V and 7 bases from J, the junction kept 6 bases outside the gene matches. The CDR3 runs 15 residues. Germline values: CDR1 SGDLS, CDR2 YYNGEE. Here the CDR3 DNA reads TGTGCCAGCAGCGGAGGGACAGGGGAAAACGGGGAGCTGTTTTTT. Its translation is CASSGGTGENGELFF.

The J gene is TRBJ2-2, the V gene TRBV6-5; D is ambiguous. The CDR3 length is 16 residues. Between the trimmed V and J ends, which lost 2 bases and 1 base, there was a span of 11 bases. From germline, CDR1 is MNHEY and CDR2 SVGAGI. CDR3 sequence reads: CASSYAYTLNTGELFF. CDR3 in DNA: TGTGCCAGCAGTTACGCGTACACCCTGAACACCGGGGAGCTGTTTTTT.

Comment on this clone: The germline gene is not matched at one end of the junction; a read error may be the cause. Different DNA sequences within this sample yield the same CDR3. J is TRBJ2-2 and V is TRBV15; D is ambiguous. From germline, CDR1 is LNHNV and CDR2 YYDKDF (reference sequence). The CDR3 totals 12 residues. The CDR3 coding sequence is TGCGCCACCAGACGACCCCCCGGGGAGCTGTTTTTT. Translated: CATRRPPGELFF.

This clone was seen a few times. The chain couples TRBV28 to TRBJ1-5; possibly TRBD1 for D (6 bases). Germline CDR1 is MDHEN and CDR2 is SYDVKM. The CDR3 spans 14 residues. The germline V and J ends were trimmed by 4 bases and 5 bases, with 12 bases remaining between them. The CDR3 loop reads CASSSGQSHQPQHF. The CDR3 DNA sequence: TGTGCCAGCAGTTCCGGACAGTCGCATCAGCCCCAGCATTTT.

The table lists this clone with a few counts. This chain joins TRBV19 and TRBJ2-7, with 11 bases lining up with TRBD2. This CDR3 region has 16 residues. In germline, CDR1 is LNHDA, CDR2 SQIVND (reference sequence). V lost 5 bases to trimming and J lost 3 bases; unmatched junction nucleotides: 9. This CDR3 reads CASSASGTSGSYEQYF. The CDR3 nucleotides read TGTGCCAGTAGTGCCTCCGGGACTAGCGGAAGCTACGAGCAGTACTTC.

Note on this clone: Different DNA sequences within this sample yield the same CDR3. This chain links TRBV29-1 with TRBJ2-7, with 16 bases that match TRBD2. V lost 6 bases to trimming and J lost 1 base; unmatched junction nucleotides: 0. The CDR3 spans 14 residues. Germline V gives CDR1 SQVTM, CDR2 ANQGSEA. The CDR3 loop is CSVGLAGGSYEQYF. The CDR3 DNA reads TGCAGCGTGGGACTAGCGGGAGGGTCCTACGAGCAGTACTTC.

A note on this clone: A junction boundary mismatches the germline segment, possibly from a read error. This rearrangement joins TRBV29-1 to TRBJ2-4; D call uncertain. The CDR3 has 14 residues. Germline loops: CDR1 SQVTM, CDR2 ANQGSEA. For the CDR3, the DNA is TGCAGCGCCCGGGCGGAGCAAGCCCAAAACATTCAGTACTTC. Protein: CSARAEQAQNIQYF. Together with reference TRBV29-1 and TRBJ2-4, the CDR3 gives the full variable domain: SAVISQKPSRDICQRGTSLTIQCQVDSQVTMMFWYRQQPGQSLTLIATANQGSEATYESGFVIDKFPISRPNLTFSTLTVSNMSPEDSSIYLCSARAEQAQNIQYFGAGTRLSVL.

The chain joins TRBV5-4 to TRBJ2-2, with no clear D. V lost 2 bases, J lost 6 bases, and 11 bases lay in between. Per germline, CDR1 SGHNT and CDR2 YYREEE (reference sequence). This CDR3 spans 14 amino acids. CDR3 nucleotide sequence: TGTGCCAGCAGCTTAGATTTCACGTCCGGGGAGCTGTTTTTT. Its protein is CASSLDFTSGELFF.

Worth noting for this clone: Germline is not matched at one junction end, which may reflect a read error. The gene calls are TRBV7-7 and TRBJ2-7, with no clear D. This CDR3 comprises 13 residues. Per the germline V gene, CDR1 is SSHAT and CDR2 is FNYEAQ (reference sequence). The CDR3 DNA follows: TGTGCTAGCAGCTTACGAGAGAACTACGAGCAGTACTTC. Protein: CASSLRENYEQYF.

On this clone itself: The junction departs from germline at one end; a sequencing error may be responsible. The chain carries TRBV2 and TRBJ2-2; 12 nucleotides line up with TRBD2. The length of the CDR3 is 16 residues. The germline V gene encodes CDR1 SNHLY and CDR2 FYNNEI. CDR3 DNA: TGTGCCAGCAGAGAAGGACTAGCGGGAATAGTCGGGGAGCTGTTTTTT. It specifies CASREGLAGIVGELFF.

The chain is built from TRBV7-2 and TRBJ1-1; 8 bases agree with TRBD1. Germline trimming cut 5 bases from V and 1 base from J; bases unmatched to any gene: 6. The CDR3 totals 15 residues. Germline V gene data show CDR1 as SGHTA and CDR2 as FQGNSA. The CDR3 sequence is CASSPRTGRNTEAFF. DNA of the CDR3: TGTGCCAGCAGCCCGAGGACAGGGAGGAACACTGAAGCTTTCTTT.

The chain combines TRBV19 with TRBJ2-1; no clear D gene. Germline CDR1 LNHDA, CDR2 SQIVND (reference sequence). CDR3 size: 15 residues. V was clipped by 4 bases and J by 0 bases, with 10 bases between them. The CDR3 loop reads CASSNRMSSYNEQFF. The CDR3 DNA reads as TGTGCCAGTAGTAACCGAATGAGCTCCTACAATGAGCAGTTCTTC.